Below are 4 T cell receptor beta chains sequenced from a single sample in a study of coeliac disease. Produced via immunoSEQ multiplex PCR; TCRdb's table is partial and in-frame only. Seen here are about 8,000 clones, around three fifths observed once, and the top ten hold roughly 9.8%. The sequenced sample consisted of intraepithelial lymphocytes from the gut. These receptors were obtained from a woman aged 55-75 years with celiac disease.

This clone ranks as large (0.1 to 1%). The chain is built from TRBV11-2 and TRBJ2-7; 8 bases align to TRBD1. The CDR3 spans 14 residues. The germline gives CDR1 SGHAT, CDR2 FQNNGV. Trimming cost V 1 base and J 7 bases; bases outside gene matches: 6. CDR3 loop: CASSLGDRGMEQYF. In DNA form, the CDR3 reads TGTGCCAGCAGCTTAGGTGACAGGGGAATGGAGCAGTACTTC.

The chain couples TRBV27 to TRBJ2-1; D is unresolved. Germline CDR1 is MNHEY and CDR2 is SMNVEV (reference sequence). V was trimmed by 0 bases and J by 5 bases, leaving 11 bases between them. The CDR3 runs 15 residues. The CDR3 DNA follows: TGTGCCAGCAGTTTATCGGCAGGCGAGAACAATGAGCAGTTCTTC. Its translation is CASSLSAGENNEQFF.

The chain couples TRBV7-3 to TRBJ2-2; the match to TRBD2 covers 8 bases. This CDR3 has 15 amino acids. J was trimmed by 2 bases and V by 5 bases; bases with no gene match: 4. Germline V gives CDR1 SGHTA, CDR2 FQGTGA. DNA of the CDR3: TGTGCCAGCAGCGTTACTAGCGGAAACACCGGGGAGCTGTTTTTT. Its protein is CASSVTSGNTGELFF.

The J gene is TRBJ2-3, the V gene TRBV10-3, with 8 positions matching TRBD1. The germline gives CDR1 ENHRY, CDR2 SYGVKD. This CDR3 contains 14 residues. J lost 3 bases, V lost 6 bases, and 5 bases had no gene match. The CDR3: CAISQGQGTDTQYF. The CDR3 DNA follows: TGTGCCATCAGCCAAGGACAGGGAACAGATACGCAGTATTTT.